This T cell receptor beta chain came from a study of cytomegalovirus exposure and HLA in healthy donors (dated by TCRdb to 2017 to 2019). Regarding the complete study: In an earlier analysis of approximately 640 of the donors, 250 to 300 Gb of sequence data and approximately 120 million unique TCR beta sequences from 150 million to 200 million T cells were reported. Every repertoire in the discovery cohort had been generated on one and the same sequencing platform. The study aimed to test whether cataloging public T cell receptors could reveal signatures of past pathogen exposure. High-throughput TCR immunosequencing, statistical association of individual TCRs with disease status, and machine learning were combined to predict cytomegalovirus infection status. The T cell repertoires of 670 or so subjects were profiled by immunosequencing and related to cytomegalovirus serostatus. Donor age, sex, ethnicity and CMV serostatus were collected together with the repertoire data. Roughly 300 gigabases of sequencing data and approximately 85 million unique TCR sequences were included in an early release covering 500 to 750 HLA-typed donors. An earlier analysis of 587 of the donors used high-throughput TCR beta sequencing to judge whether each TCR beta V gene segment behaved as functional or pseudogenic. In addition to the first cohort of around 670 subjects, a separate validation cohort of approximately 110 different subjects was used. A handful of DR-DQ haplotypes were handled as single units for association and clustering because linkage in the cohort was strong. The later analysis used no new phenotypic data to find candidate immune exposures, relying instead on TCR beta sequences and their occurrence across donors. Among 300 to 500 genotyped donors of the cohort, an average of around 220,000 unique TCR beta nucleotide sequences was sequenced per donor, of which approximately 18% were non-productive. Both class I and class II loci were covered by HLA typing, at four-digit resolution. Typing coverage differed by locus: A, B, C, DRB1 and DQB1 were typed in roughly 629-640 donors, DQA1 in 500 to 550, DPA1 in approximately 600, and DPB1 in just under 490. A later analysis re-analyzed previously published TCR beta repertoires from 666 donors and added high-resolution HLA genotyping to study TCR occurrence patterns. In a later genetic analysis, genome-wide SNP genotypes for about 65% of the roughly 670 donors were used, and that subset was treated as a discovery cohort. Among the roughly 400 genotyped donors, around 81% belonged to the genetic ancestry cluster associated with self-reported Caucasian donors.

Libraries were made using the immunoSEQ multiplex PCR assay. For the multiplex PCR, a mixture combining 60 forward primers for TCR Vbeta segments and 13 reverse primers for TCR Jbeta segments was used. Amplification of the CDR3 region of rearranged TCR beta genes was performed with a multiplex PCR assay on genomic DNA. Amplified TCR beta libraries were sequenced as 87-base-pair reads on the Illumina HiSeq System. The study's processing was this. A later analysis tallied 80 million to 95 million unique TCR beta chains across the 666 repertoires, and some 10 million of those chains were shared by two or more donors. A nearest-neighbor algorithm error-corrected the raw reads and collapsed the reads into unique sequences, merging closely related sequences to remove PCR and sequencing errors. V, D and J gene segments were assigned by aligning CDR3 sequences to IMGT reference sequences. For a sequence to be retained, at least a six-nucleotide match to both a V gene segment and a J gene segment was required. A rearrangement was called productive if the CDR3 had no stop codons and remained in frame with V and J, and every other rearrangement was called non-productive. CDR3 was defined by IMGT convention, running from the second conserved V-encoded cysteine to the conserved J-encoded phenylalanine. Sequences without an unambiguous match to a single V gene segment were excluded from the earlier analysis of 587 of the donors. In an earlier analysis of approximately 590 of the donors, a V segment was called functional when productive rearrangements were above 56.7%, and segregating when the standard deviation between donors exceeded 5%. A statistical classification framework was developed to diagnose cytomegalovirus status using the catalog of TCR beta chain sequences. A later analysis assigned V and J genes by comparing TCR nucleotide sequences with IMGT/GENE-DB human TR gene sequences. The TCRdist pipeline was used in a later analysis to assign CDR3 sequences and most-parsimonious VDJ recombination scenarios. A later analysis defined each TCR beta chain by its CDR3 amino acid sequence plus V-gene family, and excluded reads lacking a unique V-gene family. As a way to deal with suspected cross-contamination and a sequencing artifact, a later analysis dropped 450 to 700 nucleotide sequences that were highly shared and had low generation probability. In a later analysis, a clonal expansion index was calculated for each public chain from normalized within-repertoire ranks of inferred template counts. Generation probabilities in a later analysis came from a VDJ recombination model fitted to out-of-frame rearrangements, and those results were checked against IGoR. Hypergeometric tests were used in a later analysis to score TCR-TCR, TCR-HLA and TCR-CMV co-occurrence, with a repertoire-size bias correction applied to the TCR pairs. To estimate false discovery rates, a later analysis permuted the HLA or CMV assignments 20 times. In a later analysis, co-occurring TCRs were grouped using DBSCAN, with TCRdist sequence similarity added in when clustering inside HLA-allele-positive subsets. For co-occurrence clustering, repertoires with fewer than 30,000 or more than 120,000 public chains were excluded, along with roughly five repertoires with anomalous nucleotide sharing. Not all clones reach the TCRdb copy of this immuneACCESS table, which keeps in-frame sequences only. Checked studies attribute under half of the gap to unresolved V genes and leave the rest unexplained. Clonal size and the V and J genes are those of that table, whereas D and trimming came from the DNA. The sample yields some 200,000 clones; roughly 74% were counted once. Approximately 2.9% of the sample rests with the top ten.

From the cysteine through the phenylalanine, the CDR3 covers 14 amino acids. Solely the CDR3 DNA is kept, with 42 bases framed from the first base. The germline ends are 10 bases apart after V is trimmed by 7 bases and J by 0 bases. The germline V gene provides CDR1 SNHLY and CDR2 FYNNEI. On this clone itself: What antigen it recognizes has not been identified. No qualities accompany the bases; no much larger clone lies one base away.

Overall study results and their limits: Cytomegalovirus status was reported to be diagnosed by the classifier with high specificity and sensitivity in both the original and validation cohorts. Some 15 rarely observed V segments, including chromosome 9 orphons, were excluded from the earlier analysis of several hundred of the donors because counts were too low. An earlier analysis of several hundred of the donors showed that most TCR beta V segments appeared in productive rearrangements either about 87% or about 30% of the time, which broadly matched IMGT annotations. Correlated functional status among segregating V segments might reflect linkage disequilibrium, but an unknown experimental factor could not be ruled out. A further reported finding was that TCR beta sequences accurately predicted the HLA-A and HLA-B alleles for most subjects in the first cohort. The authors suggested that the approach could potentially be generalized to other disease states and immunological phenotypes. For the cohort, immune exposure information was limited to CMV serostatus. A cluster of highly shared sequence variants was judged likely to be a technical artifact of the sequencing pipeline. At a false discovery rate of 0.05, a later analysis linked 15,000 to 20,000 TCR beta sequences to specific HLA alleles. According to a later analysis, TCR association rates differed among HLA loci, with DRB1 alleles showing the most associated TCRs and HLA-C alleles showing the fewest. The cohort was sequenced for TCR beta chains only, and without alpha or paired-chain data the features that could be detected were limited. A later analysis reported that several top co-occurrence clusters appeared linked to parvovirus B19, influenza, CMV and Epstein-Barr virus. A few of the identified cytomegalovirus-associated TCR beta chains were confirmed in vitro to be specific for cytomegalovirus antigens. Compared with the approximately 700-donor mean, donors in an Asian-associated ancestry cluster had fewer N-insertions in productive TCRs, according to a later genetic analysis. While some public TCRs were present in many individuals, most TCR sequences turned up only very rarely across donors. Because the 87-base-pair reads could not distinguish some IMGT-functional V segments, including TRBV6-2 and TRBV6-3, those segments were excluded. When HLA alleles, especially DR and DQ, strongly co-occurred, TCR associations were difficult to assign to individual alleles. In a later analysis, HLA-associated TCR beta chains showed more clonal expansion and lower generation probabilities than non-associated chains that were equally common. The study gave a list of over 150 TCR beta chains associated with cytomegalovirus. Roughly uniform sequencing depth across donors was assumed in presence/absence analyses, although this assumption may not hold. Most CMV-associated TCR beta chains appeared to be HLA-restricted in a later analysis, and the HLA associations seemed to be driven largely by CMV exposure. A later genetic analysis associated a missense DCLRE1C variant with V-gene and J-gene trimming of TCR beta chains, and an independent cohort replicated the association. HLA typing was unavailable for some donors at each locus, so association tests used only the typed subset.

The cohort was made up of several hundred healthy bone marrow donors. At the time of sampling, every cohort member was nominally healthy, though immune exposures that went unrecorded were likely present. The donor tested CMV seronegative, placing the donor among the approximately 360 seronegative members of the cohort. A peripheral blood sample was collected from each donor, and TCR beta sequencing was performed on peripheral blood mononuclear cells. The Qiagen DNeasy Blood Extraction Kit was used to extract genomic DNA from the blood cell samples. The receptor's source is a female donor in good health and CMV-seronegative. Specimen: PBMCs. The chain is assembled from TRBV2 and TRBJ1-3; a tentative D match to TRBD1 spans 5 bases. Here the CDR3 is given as CASKAGNSGNTIYF. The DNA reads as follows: TGTGCCAGCAAGGCAGGGAACTCTGGAAACACCATATATTTT.